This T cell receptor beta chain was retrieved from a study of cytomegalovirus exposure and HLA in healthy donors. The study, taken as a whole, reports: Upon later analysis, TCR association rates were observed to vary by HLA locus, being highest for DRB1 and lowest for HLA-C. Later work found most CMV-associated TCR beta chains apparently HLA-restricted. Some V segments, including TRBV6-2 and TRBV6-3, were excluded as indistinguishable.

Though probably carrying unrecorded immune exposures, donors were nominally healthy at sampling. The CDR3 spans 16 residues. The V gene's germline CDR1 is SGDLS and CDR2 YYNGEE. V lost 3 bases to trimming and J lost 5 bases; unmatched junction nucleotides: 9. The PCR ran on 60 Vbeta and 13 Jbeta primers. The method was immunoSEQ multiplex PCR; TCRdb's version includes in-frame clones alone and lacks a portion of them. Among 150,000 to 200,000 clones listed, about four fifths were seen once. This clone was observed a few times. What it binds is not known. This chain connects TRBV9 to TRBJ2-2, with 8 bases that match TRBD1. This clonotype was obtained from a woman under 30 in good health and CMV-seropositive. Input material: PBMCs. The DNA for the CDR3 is TGTGCCAGCAGCGCGCCGGGACAGGAGGTAACCGGGGAGCTGTTTTTT. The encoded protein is CASSAPGQEVTGELFF. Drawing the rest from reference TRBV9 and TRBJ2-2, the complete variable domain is DSGVTQTPKHLITATGQRVTLRCSPRSGDLSVYWYQQSLDQGLQFLIQYYNGEERAKGNILERFSAQQFPDLHSELNLSSLELGDSALYFCASSAPGQEVTGELFFGEGSRLTVL.